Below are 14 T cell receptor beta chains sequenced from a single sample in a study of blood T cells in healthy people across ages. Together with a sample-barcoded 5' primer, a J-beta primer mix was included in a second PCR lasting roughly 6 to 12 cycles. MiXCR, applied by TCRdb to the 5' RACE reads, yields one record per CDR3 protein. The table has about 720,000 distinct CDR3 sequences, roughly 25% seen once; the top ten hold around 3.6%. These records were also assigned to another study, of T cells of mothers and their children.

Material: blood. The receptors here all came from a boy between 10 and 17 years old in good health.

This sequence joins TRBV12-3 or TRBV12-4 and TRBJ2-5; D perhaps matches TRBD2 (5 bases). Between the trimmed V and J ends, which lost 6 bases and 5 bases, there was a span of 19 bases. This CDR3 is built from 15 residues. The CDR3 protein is CASRLGSLLRETQYF. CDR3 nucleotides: TGTGCCAGCAGGCTAGGGAGTCTTCTTAGGGAGACCCAGTACTTC.

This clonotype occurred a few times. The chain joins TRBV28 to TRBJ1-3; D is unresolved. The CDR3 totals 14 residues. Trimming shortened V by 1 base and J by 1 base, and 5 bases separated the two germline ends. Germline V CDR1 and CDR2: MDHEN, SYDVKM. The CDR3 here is CASSLYPSGNTIYF. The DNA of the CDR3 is TGTGCCAGCAGTTTATACCCATCTGGAAACACCATATATTTT.

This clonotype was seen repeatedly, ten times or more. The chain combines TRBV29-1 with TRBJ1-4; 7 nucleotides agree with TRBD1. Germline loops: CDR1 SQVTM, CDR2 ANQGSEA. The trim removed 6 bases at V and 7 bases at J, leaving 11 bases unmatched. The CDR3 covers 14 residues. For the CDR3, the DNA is TGCAGCGTACGACCAGGGGGAGGAAGTGAAAAACTGTTTTTT. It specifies CSVRPGGGSEKLFF.

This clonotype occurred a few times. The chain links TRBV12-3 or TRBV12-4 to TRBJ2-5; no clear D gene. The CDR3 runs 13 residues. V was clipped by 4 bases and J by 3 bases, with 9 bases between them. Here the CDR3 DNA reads TGTGCCAGCAGTTCCTCACAAGAAGAGACCCAGTACTTC. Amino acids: CASSSSQEETQYF.

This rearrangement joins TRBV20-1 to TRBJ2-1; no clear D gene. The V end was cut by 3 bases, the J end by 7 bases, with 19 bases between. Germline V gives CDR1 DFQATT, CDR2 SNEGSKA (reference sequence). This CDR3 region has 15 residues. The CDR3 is CSASAREIIRNEQFF. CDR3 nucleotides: TGCAGTGCTAGTGCCAGAGAAATTATCCGGAATGAGCAGTTCTTC.

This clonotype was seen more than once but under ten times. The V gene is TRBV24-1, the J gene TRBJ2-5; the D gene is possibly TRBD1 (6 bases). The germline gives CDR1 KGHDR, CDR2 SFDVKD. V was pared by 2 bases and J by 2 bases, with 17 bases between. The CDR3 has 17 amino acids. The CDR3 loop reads CATSDWGRVHHQETQYF. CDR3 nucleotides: TGTGCCACCAGTGATTGGGGGCGGGTCCACCATCAAGAGACCCAGTACTTC.

CDR3 loop: CASSLNLRAGGYQETQYF. CDR3 coding DNA: TGTGCCAGCAGCTTAAATCTTCGAGCGGGAGGTTACCAAGAGACCCAGTACTTC. The J gene is TRBJ2-7, the V gene TRBV7-9; TRBD2 matches 9 bases. The tail of the sequence fits TRBJ2-5 better, so the J call may be wrong. Germline V gives CDR1 SEHNR, CDR2 FQNEAQ (reference sequence). The CDR3 has 18 amino acids.

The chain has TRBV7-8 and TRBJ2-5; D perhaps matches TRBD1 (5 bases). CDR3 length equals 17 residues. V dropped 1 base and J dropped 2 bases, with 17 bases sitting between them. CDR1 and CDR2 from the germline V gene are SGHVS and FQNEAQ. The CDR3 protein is CASSLDWGGPTQETQYF. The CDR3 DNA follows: TGTGCCAGCAGCTTAGATTGGGGCGGACCCACACAAGAGACCCAGTACTTC.

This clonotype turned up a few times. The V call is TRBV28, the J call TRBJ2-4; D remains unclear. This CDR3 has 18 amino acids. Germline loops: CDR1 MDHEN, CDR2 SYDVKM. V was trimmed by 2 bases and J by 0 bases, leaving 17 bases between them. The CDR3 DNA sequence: TGTGCCAGCAGTTTAGATCGTCAGATTGACCTAGCCAAAAACATTCAGTACTTC. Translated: CASSLDRQIDLAKNIQYF.

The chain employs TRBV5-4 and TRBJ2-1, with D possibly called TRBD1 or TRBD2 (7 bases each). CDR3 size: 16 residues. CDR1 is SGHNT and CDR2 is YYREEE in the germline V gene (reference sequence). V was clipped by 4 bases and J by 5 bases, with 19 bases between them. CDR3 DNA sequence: TGTGCCAGCAGCCCAGGGGGGGACAACGTACACAATGAGCAGTTCTTC. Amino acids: CASSPGGDNVHNEQFF.

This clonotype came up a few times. As DNA, the CDR3 is TGTGCCAGCAGCTCGGGCCTCGAGGGCTCCTACGAGCAGTACTTC. Protein: CASSSGLEGSYEQYF. The V call is TRBV7-6, the J call TRBJ2-7, with D maybe TRBD2 (5 bases). The germline V gene has CDR1 SGHVS and CDR2 FNYEAQ. The CDR3 totals 15 residues. Trimming took off 4 bases at V and 0 bases at J, with 13 bases between the two ends.

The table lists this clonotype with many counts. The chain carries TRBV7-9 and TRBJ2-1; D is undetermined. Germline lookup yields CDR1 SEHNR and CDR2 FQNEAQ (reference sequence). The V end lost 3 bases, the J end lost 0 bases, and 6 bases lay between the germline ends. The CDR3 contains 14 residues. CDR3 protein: CASSFESSYNEQFF. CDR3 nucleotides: TGTGCCAGCAGCTTCGAGAGCTCCTACAATGAGCAGTTCTTC.

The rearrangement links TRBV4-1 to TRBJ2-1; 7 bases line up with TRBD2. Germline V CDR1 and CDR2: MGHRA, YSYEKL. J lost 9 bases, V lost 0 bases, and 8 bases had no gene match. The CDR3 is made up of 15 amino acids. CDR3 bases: TGCGCCAGCAGCCAAGAGGCGGGAGTAAGGGGTGAGCAGTTCTTC. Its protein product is CASSQEAGVRGEQFF.

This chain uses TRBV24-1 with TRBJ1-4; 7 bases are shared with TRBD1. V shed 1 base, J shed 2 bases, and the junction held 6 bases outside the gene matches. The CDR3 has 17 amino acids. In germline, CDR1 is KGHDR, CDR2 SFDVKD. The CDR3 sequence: CATSDFRPGQTNEKLFF. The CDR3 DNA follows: TGTGCCACCAGTGATTTCCGTCCGGGACAGACTAATGAAAAACTGTTTTTT.